What follows are 16 T cell receptor beta chains derived from one specimen sequenced in a study of shared clonotypes between healthy human individuals (dated by TCRdb to 2018 to 2021). Preparation of the library involved the immunoSEQ multiplex PCR assay. Drawn from immuneACCESS, this table holds only the in-frame rearrangements with V and J called that TCRdb kept. Clones are partly lost; checked studies trace under half to an unresolved V gene and leave the rest unexplained. The sample has roughly 1 million clones on record, 78% of them singletons. The ten largest make up about 0.52% of the sample. What was sequenced was memory CD4+ T cells from PBMCs. This specimen's cell subset or site label, interpreted: CD45RA-negative fraction. These receptors were collected from a man aged 18 to 29 in good health. Some clones in this sample may be carry-over from other donors' samples.

The J gene is TRBJ2-5, the V gene TRBV7-2; 9 bases agree with TRBD2. There are 16 residues in the CDR3. After removal of 7 bases from V and 2 bases from J, the junction contained 11 bases not matched to a gene. Germline CDR1 reads SGHTA; CDR2 reads FQGNSA. Here the CDR3 DNA reads TGTGCCAGCACCAAGGGGGCGGGAGGGGGTCAAGAGACCCAGTACTTC. Amino acid sequence: CASTKGAGGGQETQYF.

The chain is built from TRBV29-1 and TRBJ2-1, with no clear D. There are 12 residues in the CDR3. Germline CDR1 reads SQVTM; CDR2 reads ANQGSEA. V was trimmed by 1 base and J by 5 bases, leaving 6 bases between them. The CDR3 DNA is TGCAGCGTTGAAGGGGCCCACAATGAGCAGTTCTTC. This codes for CSVEGAHNEQFF.

In the case of this clone: Other DNA sequences within the sample encode an identical CDR3. The CDR3 sequence: CASRNTGELFF. As DNA, the CDR3 is TGTGCCAGTAGGAACACCGGGGAGCTGTTTTTT. V gene TRBV19 combines with J gene TRBJ2-2; D call uncertain. Germline V gene data show CDR1 as LNHDA and CDR2 as SQIVND (reference sequence). This CDR3 has 11 amino acids. V was cut by 6 bases and J by 1 base, with 0 bases left in between.

This chain links TRBV4-1 with TRBJ1-5, with TRBD1 matching over 9 bases. V lost 4 bases to trimming and J lost 6 bases; unmatched junction nucleotides: 10. This CDR3 spans 16 amino acids. Germline V gene sequence: CDR1 MGHRA, CDR2 YSYEKL. CDR3 DNA: TGCGCCAGCAGCCGCGTTTGGGAGACAGGGGGTCAGCCCCAGCATTTT. Translated: CASSRVWETGGQPQHF.

The rearrangement joins TRBV11-2 to TRBJ1-1; unclear D gene. The CDR3 spans 12 residues. Trimming left V 1 base short and J 11 bases short, with 11 bases between. From germline, CDR1 is SGHAT and CDR2 FQNNGV. In nucleotides, the CDR3 is TGTGCCAGCAGCTTAGGGCAACATGCTGCTTTCTTT. Translation gives CASSLGQHAAFF. The whole variable domain, remainder taken from reference TRBV11-2 and TRBJ1-1, is EAGVAQSPRYKIIEKRQSVAFWCNPISGHATLYWYQQILGQGPKLLIQFQNNGVVDDSQLPKDRFSAERLKGVDSTLKIQPAKLEDSAVYLCASSLGQHAAFFGQGTRLTVV.

This chain links TRBV29-1 with TRBJ2-7; TRBD1 agrees at 9 bases. The CDR3 sequence is 13 residues long. V shed 4 bases and J 5 bases; nucleotides not matched to a gene: 6. Germline V CDR1 and CDR2: SQVTM, ANQGSEA. CDR3 nucleotide sequence: TGCAGCGTTGTAATTACAGGGGGCAACGAGCAGTACTTC. Protein sequence: CSVVITGGNEQYF.

This sequence joins TRBV7-8 and TRBJ2-7; D ambiguous. The CDR3 totals 15 residues. V lost 1 base and J lost 5, with 15 bases in between. CDR1 is SGHVS, CDR2 FQNEAQ, per germline. CDR3 loop: CASSLEFRLLHEQYF. CDR3 nucleotide sequence: TGTGCCAGCAGCTTAGAATTCCGACTGCTTCACGAGCAGTACTTC.

V is TRBV18 and J is TRBJ2-2, with 7 bases matching TRBD1. CDR1 is KGHSH, CDR2 LQKENI, per germline. This CDR3 is 13 amino acids long. J was trimmed by 6 bases and V by 3 bases; bases with no gene match: 1. Written as DNA, the CDR3 is TGTGCCAGCTCACCCGGGACAGCCGGGGAGCTGTTTTTT. It specifies CASSPGTAGELFF.

The chain recombines TRBV20-1 with TRBJ1-2; D not resolved. Germline CDR1 reads DFQATT; CDR2 reads SNEGSKA (reference sequence). CDR3 size: 11 residues. Trimming cost V 7 bases and J 0 bases, with 6 bases left between them. CDR3 residues: CSGVANYGYTF. In nucleotides, the CDR3 is TGCAGTGGCGTAGCTAACTATGGCTACACCTTC.

The chain has TRBV10-3 and TRBJ1-1, with unresolved D. The germline V and J ends were trimmed by 2 bases and 4 bases, with 8 bases remaining between them. The CDR3 contains 13 residues. Germline values: CDR1 ENHRY, CDR2 SYGVKD. In nucleotides, the CDR3 is TGTGCCATCAGTGAGGGAGGTGGCACTGAAGCTTTCTTT. It is translated as CAISEGGGTEAFF.

V and J are TRBV20-1 and TRBJ1-2; weak D call: TRBD1 (5 bases). V was shortened by 4 bases and J by 6 bases, with 9 bases between the two germline ends. The CDR3 has 11 residues. CDR1 is DFQATT and CDR2 is SNEGSKA in the germline V gene (reference sequence). The CDR3 sequence is CSAILQDGYTF. CDR3 bases: TGCAGTGCTATTTTACAGGATGGCTACACCTTC.

This rearrangement joins TRBV5-1 to TRBJ2-3, with a tentative D call TRBD1 (5 bases). Per germline, CDR1 SGHRS and CDR2 YFSETQ. Deletions cut 0 bases from V and 3 bases from J, with 11 bases between. The CDR3 loop spans 15 amino acids. CDR3 loop: CASSLGQPGTDTQYF. For the CDR3, the DNA is TGCGCCAGCAGCTTGGGACAGCCGGGTACAGATACGCAGTATTTT.

With respect to this clone: Other DNA sequences in the sample encode the same CDR3. The chain recombines TRBV7-9 with TRBJ2-2; D ambiguous. CDR1 is SEHNR, CDR2 FQNEAQ, per germline (reference sequence). V lost 1 base and J lost 5, with 5 bases in between. The CDR3 consists of 13 residues. CDR3 protein: CASSLGGTGELFF. The CDR3 DNA reads TGTGCCAGCAGCTTAGGTGGGACCGGGGAGCTGTTTTTT. The full variable domain, with the rest looked up from reference TRBV7-9 and TRBJ2-2, is DTGVSQNPRHKITKRGQNVTFRCDPISEHNRLYWYRQTLGQGPEFLTYFQNEAQLEKSRLLSDRFSAERPKGSFSTLEIQRTEQGDSAMYLCASSLGGTGELFFGEGSRLTVL.

A few counts support this clone. This chain connects TRBV18 to TRBJ2-7; 9 positions agree with TRBD2. The CDR3 consists of 15 residues. Germline trimming cut 3 bases from V and 6 bases from J; bases unmatched to any gene: 9. Germline V gene data show CDR1 as KGHSH and CDR2 as LQKENI. The CDR3 nucleotides are TGTGCCAGCTCACCGATTGGGCGGGAGGGCGGCGAGCAGTACTTC. This sequence encodes CASSPIGREGGEQYF.

V and J are TRBV27 and TRBJ2-7; D tentatively reads TRBD1 or TRBD2 (6 bases each). Germline V gene lookup returns CDR1 MNHEY and CDR2 SMNVEV (reference sequence). This CDR3 has 15 amino acids. Between the trimmed V and J ends, which lost 5 bases and 4 bases, there was a span of 18 bases. In DNA, the CDR3 is TGTGCCAGCAGTAGAAGACAGGTCGGGAGATACGAGCAGTACTTC. It specifies CASSRRQVGRYEQYF.

This chain connects TRBV5-1 to TRBJ2-3; TRBD2 matches at 9 bases. V trimming: 1 base; J trimming: 6 bases; junction bases outside the gene matches: 3. The CDR3 has 14 residues. Germline V CDR1 and CDR2: SGHRS, YFSETQ. CDR3 sequence reads: CASSLNGLADTQYF. In DNA, the CDR3 is TGCGCCAGCAGCTTGAACGGACTAGCGGATACGCAGTATTTT. The whole variable domain, filled in from reference TRBV5-1 and TRBJ2-3, reads KAGVTQTPRYLIKTRGQQVTLSCSPISGHRSVSWYQQTPGQGLQFLFEYFSETQRNKGNFPGRFSGRQFSNSRSEMNVSTLELGDSALYLCASSLNGLADTQYFGPGTRLTVL.